This T cell receptor (beta chain) appears in the sequencing data of a study of blood T cell repertoires in COVID-19. The CDR3 runs 18 residues. The junction had 7 bases not matched to a gene; V was cut back by 3 bases and J by 1 base. CDR1 is MNHEY and CDR2 is SVGEGT in the germline V gene. Generated by immunoSEQ multiplex PCR, the TCRdb table keeps only in-frame clones and is missing some. The table shows about half a million clones, with 70% to 90% occurring only once. This chain uses TRBV6-2 or TRBV6-3 with TRBJ2-6, with 9 bases that match TRBD1. Sequencing was performed on PBMCs or T cells enriched from blood (not recorded which). The receptor's source is a woman aged 60-70 years who had recovered from COVID-19. CDR3 sequence: CASSYYGTGSSGANVLTF. In DNA, the CDR3 is TGTGCCAGCAGTTATTATGGGACAGGGTCATCTGGGGCCAACGTCCTGACTTTC.